This TCR beta chain comes out of a study of persistence of HIV-infected CD4 T cells. In regard to this clone: Antigen unknown.

The libraries were made with immunoSEQ version 4 in survey mode. Clones were read by immunoSEQ multiplex PCR, and TCRdb kept only the in-frame ones, dropping some. The profile shows around 47,000 clones, 80% to 95% of them singletons. Anti-CD3/anti-CD28 beads served as a nonspecific positive control stimulus. CD4+ T cells upregulating both CD40 ligand and CD69 were sorted as responding cells. Germline V gives CDR1 MDHEN, CDR2 SYDVKM. The germline V and J ends were trimmed by 1 base and 4 bases, with 11 bases remaining between them. The CDR3 length is 15 residues. This chain links TRBV28 with TRBJ1-3, with D possibly TRBD1 on 5 matching bases. The sequence came from an adult man with HIV who was CMV-seropositive. Sequenced here: CD4+ T cells sorted from PBMCs after approximately 19-hour stimulation, sampled from a patient who received antiretroviral therapy. CDR3 sequence: CASSLSGVGGNTIYF. CDR3 nucleotide sequence: TGTGCCAGCAGTTTATCGGGGGTCGGGGGAAACACCATATATTTT.